Presented here are 9 T cell receptor beta chains from one specimen sequenced in a study of identical twins. Using its own MiXCR run on the 5' RACE reads, TCRdb lists one record per CDR3 protein. The table includes fewer than 900,000 distinct CDR3 sequences, 15% to 20% detected once. These data are also associated with another study on T cells expressing NK-cell markers.

Source material: PBMCs. The source of these receptors is a woman aged 18 to 35 in good health.

This clonotype was counted between two and nine times. The V gene is TRBV6-2 or TRBV6-3, the J gene TRBJ2-1, with 12 bases fitting TRBD2. After removal of 6 bases from V and 7 bases from J, the junction contained 16 bases not matched to a gene. CDR3 size: 18 residues. Germline values: CDR1 MNHEY, CDR2 SVGEGT. The DNA of the CDR3 is TGTGCCAGCAGACCAATAGGCGACCCGGGACTAGCGGGTAATGAGCAGTTCTTC. The encoded protein is CASRPIGDPGLAGNEQFF.

This clonotype was observed a handful of times. V is TRBV6-1 and J is TRBJ1-1; 7 nucleotides align to TRBD1. CDR3 size: 16 residues. V trimming: 5 bases; J trimming: 3 bases; junction bases outside the gene matches: 12. Per germline, CDR1 MNHNS and CDR2 SASEGT. The CDR3 nucleotides read TGTGCCAGCAGTCTCAGAACAGGGGCGGGGGACACTGAAGCTTTCTTT. Translating it yields CASSLRTGAGDTEAFF.

This chain uses TRBV2 with TRBJ2-1; D might be TRBD2 (5 bases). This CDR3 contains 12 residues. CDR1 SNHLY and CDR2 FYNNEI come from the germline V gene. V lost 7 bases, J lost 6 bases, and 10 bases lay in between. The CDR3 nucleotides read TGTGCCAGCACGGACTTTGCCAATGAGCAGTTCTTC. Amino acid sequence: CASTDFANEQFF.

The chain carries TRBV12-3 or TRBV12-4 and TRBJ2-7; 7 nucleotides match TRBD1. The CDR3 runs to 12 residues. J was trimmed by 2 bases and V by 8 bases; bases with no gene match: 3. CDR3 residues: CASGTEAYEQYF. In nucleotides, the CDR3 is TGTGCCAGCGGGACAGAGGCCTACGAGCAGTACTTC.

This chain connects TRBV29-1 to TRBJ1-2; D unclear. The CDR3 runs to 13 residues. Germline V gene lookup returns CDR1 SQVTM and CDR2 ANQGSEA. V was trimmed by 6 bases and J by 8 bases, leaving 19 bases between them. CDR3 bases: TGCAGCGTGGGAGCAAACGGGGTGCGGGGCTACACCTTC. Protein product: CSVGANGVRGYTF.

The chain joins TRBV12-3 or TRBV12-4 to TRBJ2-3; 13 nucleotides match TRBD2. The V and J ends lost 5 bases and 6 bases, in that order; junction bases with no gene match: 8. This CDR3 spans 16 amino acids. The CDR3 DNA follows: TGTGCCAGCAGTCCCAGACTAGCGGGAGGATCTGATACGCAGTATTTT. Translated, it gives CASSPRLAGGSDTQYF.

The chain is built from TRBV29-1 and TRBJ1-2, with no clear D. The CDR3 runs to 12 residues. Germline V lookup: CDR1 SQVTM, CDR2 ANQGSEA. The V and J ends lost 3 bases and 7 bases respectively, with 12 bases between them. CDR3 DNA: TGCAGCGTTGACGCGCAGCGTTCTGGCTACACCTTC. This codes for CSVDAQRSGYTF.

In this sample, this clonotype turned up a few times. The rearrangement links TRBV13 to TRBJ2-7; perhaps TRBD1 as D (7 bases). The ends were cut back, 5 bases at V and 2 bases at J, with 16 bases in the middle. The V gene's germline CDR1 is PRHDT and CDR2 FYEKMQ (reference sequence). The CDR3 has 15 amino acids. The DNA of the CDR3 is TGTGCCAGCAGCCCGAAGACAGGGAGGACCTACGAGCAGTACTTC. It encodes CASSPKTGRTYEQYF.

This clonotype was counted between two and nine times. The CDR3 is CASSRSGPMSYEQYF. The DNA for the CDR3 is TGTGCCAGCAGCCGATCGGGACCCATGTCCTACGAGCAGTACTTC. The J gene is TRBJ2-7, the V gene TRBV14; D is perhaps TRBD1 or TRBD2 (5 bases each). Trimming pared 4 bases from V and 1 base from J, leaving 14 bases between. The CDR3 has 15 amino acids. Germline V gene data show CDR1 as SGHDN and CDR2 as FVKESK.